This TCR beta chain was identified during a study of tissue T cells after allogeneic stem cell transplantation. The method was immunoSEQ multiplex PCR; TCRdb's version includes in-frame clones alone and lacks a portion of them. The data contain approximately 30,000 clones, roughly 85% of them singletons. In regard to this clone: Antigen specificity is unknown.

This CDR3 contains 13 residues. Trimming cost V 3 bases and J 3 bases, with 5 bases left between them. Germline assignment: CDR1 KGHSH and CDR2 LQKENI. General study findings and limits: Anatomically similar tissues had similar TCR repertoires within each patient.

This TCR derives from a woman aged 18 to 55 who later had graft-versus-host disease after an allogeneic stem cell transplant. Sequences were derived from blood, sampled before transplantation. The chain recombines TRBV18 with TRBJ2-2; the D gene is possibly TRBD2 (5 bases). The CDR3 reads CASSPGDTGELFF. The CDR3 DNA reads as TGTGCCAGCTCACCGGGAGACACCGGGGAGCTGTTTTTT.